This T cell receptor beta chain was identified in a study of T cell responses to AZD1222 COVID-19 vaccine. This CDR3 contains 15 residues. Per germline, CDR1 WSHSY and CDR2 SAAADI. V was shortened by 0 bases and J by 9 bases, with 15 bases between the two germline ends. Clones were read by immunoSEQ multiplex PCR, and TCRdb kept only the in-frame ones, dropping some. Among 95,000 to 150,000 clones listed, about 88% were seen once. Findings and caveats of the study: In the spike-specific TCR repertoire, nearly half reportedly target unmutated variant regions.

On this clone: Its antigen is not identified.

Second-dose timings of about 4 or about 12 weeks were pooled. The rearrangement uses TRBV10-2 and TRBJ1-5, with a weak D call TRBD1 (5 bases). Here the sequenced sample was peripheral blood, taken 28 days after the second AZD1222 dose. The clonotype comes from an adult who received the AZD1222 COVID-19 vaccine. The DNA for the CDR3 is TGCGCCAGCAGTGAGTCGGGGGGAGTACTTAGGCCCCAGCATTTT. As protein: CASSESGGVLRPQHF.